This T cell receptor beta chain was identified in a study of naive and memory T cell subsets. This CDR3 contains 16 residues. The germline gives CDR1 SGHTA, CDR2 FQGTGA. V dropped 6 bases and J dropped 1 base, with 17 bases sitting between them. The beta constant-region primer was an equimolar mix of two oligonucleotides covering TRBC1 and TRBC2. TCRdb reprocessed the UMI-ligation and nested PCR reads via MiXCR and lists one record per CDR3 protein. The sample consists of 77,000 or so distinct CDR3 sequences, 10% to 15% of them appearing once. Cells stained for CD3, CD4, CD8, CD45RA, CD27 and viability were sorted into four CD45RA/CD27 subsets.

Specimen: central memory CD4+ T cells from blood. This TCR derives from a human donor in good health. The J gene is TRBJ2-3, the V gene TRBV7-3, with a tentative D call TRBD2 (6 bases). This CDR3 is CASSQSTSSGTDTQYF. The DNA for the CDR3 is TGTGCCAGCAGTCAATCGACTAGTTCCGGCACAGATACGCAGTATTTT.